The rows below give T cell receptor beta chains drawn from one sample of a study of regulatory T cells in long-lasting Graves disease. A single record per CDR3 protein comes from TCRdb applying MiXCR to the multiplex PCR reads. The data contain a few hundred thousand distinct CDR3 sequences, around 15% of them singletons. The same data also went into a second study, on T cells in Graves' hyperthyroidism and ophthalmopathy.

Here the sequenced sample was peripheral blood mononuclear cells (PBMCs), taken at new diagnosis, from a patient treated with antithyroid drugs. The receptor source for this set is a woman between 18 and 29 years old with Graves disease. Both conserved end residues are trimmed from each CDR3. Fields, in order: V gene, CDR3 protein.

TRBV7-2,ASSLVGVGVTDTQY
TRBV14,ASSQDWGSPYEQY
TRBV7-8,ASSSPPYNGQEETQY
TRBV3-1,ASSQVKVPGAIMNTEAF
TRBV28,ASSSHTLDRGGGYT
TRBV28,ASSQGLAWGSYNEQF
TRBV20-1,SAVGREAIQKTQY
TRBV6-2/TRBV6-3,ASSYSRVRLD
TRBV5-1,ASSLTGTVVETQY
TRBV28,ASSLKGASYGYT
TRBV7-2,ASSLNGRAGDGELF
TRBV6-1,ASSEARREAEQY
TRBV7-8,ASSLSGESYGYT
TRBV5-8,ASSFAGLIHATNEKLF
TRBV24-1,ATSNRDSVATQY